This record looks at one T cell receptor beta chain sequence and its context. Its target is unknown. With a much larger clone just one base away, this may be a read error. The CDR3 loop spans 16 amino acids. Germline CDR1 reads LNHDA; CDR2 reads SQIVND (reference sequence). Individuals selected for sequencing had exhibited CD8+CD57+ cell expansion on flow cytometry. Blood was sampled before the patients had received any therapy. This entry is derived from a study of CD8+CD57+ T cells in acquired aplastic anemia. On the study more broadly: Isolated CD4+ and CD8+ cells, once sorted, yielded DNA averaging roughly 3 ug.

The study's findings and limits: Patients and controls had CD8+ Simpson's diversity values that were not significantly distinct. Some 29 shared CD8+ CDR3s appeared highly expressed within patients' immunodominant clones.

The template for TCR beta VDJ and CDR3 sequence profiling was genomic DNA. TCRdb re-derived calls from the reads in MiXCR, one entry per CDR3 protein. The data show 180,000 or so distinct CDR3 sequences, approximately 52% seen once. The chain links TRBV19 to TRBJ2-2; 8 bases align to TRBD1. The TCR comes from a human donor with aplastic anemia. The source material was sorted CD4+, CD8+, or CD8+CD57+ T cells (not recorded which) from PBMCs. CDR3 coding DNA: TGTGCCAGTAGTATAGCCCAGGGGGCGCGCGGCGGGGAGCTGTCTTTT. This gives the protein CASSIAQGARGGELSF.